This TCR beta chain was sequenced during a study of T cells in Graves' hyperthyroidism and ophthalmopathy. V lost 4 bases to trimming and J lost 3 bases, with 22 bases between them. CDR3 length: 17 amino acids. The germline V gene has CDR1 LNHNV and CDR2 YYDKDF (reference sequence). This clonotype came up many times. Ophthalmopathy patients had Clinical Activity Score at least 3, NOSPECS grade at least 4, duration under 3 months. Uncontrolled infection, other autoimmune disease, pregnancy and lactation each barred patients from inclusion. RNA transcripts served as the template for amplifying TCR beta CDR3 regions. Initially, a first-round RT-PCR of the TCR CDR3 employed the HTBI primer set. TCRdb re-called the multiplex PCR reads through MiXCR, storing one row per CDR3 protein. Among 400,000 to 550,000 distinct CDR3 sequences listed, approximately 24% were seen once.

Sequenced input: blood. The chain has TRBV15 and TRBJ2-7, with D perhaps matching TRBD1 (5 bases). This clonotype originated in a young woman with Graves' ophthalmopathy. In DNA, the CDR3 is TGTGCCACCAGCACGACCCTCCCGACAGCGAACTACTACGAGCAGTACTTC. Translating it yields CATSTTLPTANYYEQYF.